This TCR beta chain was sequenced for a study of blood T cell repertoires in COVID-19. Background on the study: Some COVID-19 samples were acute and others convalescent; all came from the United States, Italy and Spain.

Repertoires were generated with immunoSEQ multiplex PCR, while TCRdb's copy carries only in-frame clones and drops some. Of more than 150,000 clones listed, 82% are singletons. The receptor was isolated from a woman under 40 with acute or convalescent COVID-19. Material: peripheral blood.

CDR3 DNA sequence: TGTGCCAGTAGTCACCGGGACAGGGGCGGCTACACCTTC. This sequence encodes CASSHRDRGGYTF. The chain joins TRBV19 to TRBJ1-2; 10 bases fit TRBD1. J lost 8 bases, V lost 5 bases, and 5 bases had no gene match. Germline loops: CDR1 LNHDA, CDR2 SQIVND (reference sequence). The CDR3 consists of 13 residues. Complete variable domain (other parts from reference TRBV19 and TRBJ1-2): DGGITQSPKYLFRKEGQNVTLSCEQNLNHDAMYWYRQDPGQGLRLIYYSQIVNDFQKGDIAEGYSVSREKKESFPLTVTSAQKNPTAFYLCASSHRDRGGYTFGSGTRLTVV.